This T cell receptor beta chain was observed in a study of shared clonotypes between healthy human individuals. Adults of Caucasian background living in Nashville, Tennessee made up all donors. CDR1 and CDR2 from the germline V gene are MNHEY and SVGAGI. V was cut by 8 bases and J by 4 bases, with 14 bases left in between. The CDR3 sequence is 13 residues long. As handled by the study authors: Junction-only sequences without quality scores were provided by ImmunoSEQ, so filtering was different. Profiled with immunoSEQ multiplex PCR; TCRdb holds only in-frame clones, not every one. The V and J calls and clone size come from that table; D and trimming were worked out from the DNA. The sample includes 2,500,000 or so clones, roughly nine tenths of them seen just once. Of note for this clone: Its antigen is currently unknown.

General study points: Sampling included only blood; tissue repertoires likely differ.

The TCR originated in a man between 18 and 29 years old in good health. Sequencing was performed on naive CD4+ T cells sorted from blood. Subset noted: CD45RA+ positively selected. The V gene is TRBV6-5, the J gene TRBJ1-1, with a possible D match to TRBD1 (5 bases). The CDR3 DNA reads TGTGCCAGCTCTGGGACGCCGAGCACTGAAGCTTTCTTT. It specifies CASSGTPSTEAFF.